Shown below are 18 T cell receptor beta chains from a single sample sequenced in a study of PD-1 blockade in classical Hodgkin lymphoma. Stated time point: newly diagnosed, previously untreated cHL patient sample. From thawed PBMCs, CD8+ T cells were isolated by magnetic negative selection. TCRdb's table, derived via immunoSEQ multiplex PCR, lists solely in-frame clones and lacks some. The top ten hold over 11% of the sample, which has roughly 2,000 clones, about 73% seen once. Source material: CD8+ T cells from blood. Source of these receptors: a human donor with classical Hodgkin lymphoma.

Of note for this clone: This CDR3 is also generated by other DNA sequences in the sample. This rearrangement joins TRBV30 to TRBJ1-1; D is unresolved. The germline V and J ends were trimmed by 1 base and 0 bases, with 3 bases remaining between them. CDR3 length equals 12 residues. Germline V CDR1 and CDR2: GTSNPN, SVGIG (reference sequence). In DNA, the CDR3 is TGTGCCTGGAGTGGTCTGAACACTGAAGCTTTCTTT. It is translated as CAWSGLNTEAFF. Combining the CDR3 with reference TRBV30 and TRBJ1-1 gives the whole variable domain SQTIHQWPATLVQPVGSPLSLECTVEGTSNPNLYWYRQAAGRGLQLLFYSVGIGQISSEVPQNLSASRPQDRQFILSSKKLLLSDSGFYLCAWSGLNTEAFFGQGTRLTVV.

The chain has TRBV6-6 and TRBJ1-6; D is possibly TRBD1 (6 bases). This CDR3 has 15 amino acids. V was pared by 2 bases and J by 7 bases, with 12 bases between. Germline values: CDR1 MNHNY, CDR2 SVGAGI (reference sequence). The CDR3 bases are TGTGCCAGCAGTTACGAGGGGGAGATAAATTCACCCCTCCACTTT. Encoded protein: CASSYEGEINSPLHF.

This sequence joins TRBV7-2 and TRBJ2-3; D not certain. Trimming pared 8 bases from V and 5 bases from J, leaving 17 bases between. Germline V gene data show CDR1 as SGHTA and CDR2 as FQGNSA. The CDR3 consists of 14 residues. This CDR3 is CASSSVTRQDTQYF. The DNA of the CDR3 is TGTGCCAGCTCGTCGGTAACTCGCCAAGATACGCAGTATTTT.

This chain joins TRBV27 and TRBJ2-5; D may match TRBD1 or TRBD2 (5 bases each). V was trimmed by 10 bases and J by 6 bases, leaving 15 bases between them. The CDR3 sequence is 12 residues long. Germline-derived CDR1 and CDR2 are MNHEY and SMNVEV (reference sequence). The CDR3 reads CATHGEGKTQYF. The CDR3 DNA sequence: TGTGCCACCCACGGCGAGGGGAAGACCCAGTACTTC.

This clone was seen only a few times. V usage is TRBV18 and J usage is TRBJ2-5, with TRBD2 identical over 8 bases. CDR3 size: 16 residues. The V gene's germline CDR1 is KGHSH and CDR2 LQKENI. V lost 3 bases to trimming and J lost 4 bases; unmatched junction nucleotides: 10. The CDR3 loop reads CASSPPWRGAGETQYF. Written as DNA, the CDR3 is TGTGCCAGCTCACCTCCCTGGCGGGGGGCAGGAGAGACCCAGTACTTC.

V usage is TRBV2 and J usage is TRBJ2-1; the match to TRBD1 covers 7 bases. The trim removed 3 bases at V and 7 bases at J, leaving 3 bases unmatched. The CDR3 length is 13 residues. Looked up from germline, CDR1 is SNHLY and CDR2 is FYNNEI. This chain's CDR3 is CASSEHRGNEQFF. The DNA of the CDR3 is TGTGCCAGCAGTGAGCACAGGGGTAATGAGCAGTTCTTC. Complete variable domain (other parts from reference TRBV2 and TRBJ2-1): EPEVTQTPSHQVTQMGQEVILRCVPISNHLYFYWYRQILGQKVEFLVSFYNNEISEKSEIFDDQFSVERPDGSNFTLKIRSTKLEDSAMYFCASSEHRGNEQFFGPGTRLTVL.

The table lists this clone with a few counts. The chain carries TRBV2 and TRBJ1-2, with 7 bases aligning to TRBD1. The germline V gene encodes CDR1 SNHLY and CDR2 FYNNEI. V lost 0 bases and J lost 12; bases outside the gene matches: 10. This CDR3 contains 14 residues. In DNA, the CDR3 is TGTGCCAGCAGTGAAGCGCAAGGGGGCGGCGGGGACACCTTC. This translates into CASSEAQGGGGDTF.

This chain uses TRBV6-1 with TRBJ2-7; 15 bases are shared with TRBD2. Germline loops: CDR1 MNHNS, CDR2 SASEGT. CDR3 length: 18 amino acids. J lost 6 bases, V lost 0 bases, and 9 bases had no gene match. The CDR3 nucleotides are TGTGCCAGCAGTGAAGCCAGCTGGACTAGCGGGAGGGAAAGCGAGCAGTACTTC. The encoded protein is CASSEASWTSGRESEQYF.

The rearrangement joins TRBV19 to TRBJ2-7; 11 nucleotides line up with TRBD1. The CDR3 length is 16 residues. Germline V gene lookup returns CDR1 LNHDA and CDR2 SQIVND (reference sequence). The trim removed 5 bases at V and 0 bases at J, leaving 6 bases unmatched. This CDR3 is CASSATGTGGSYEQYF. In DNA, the CDR3 is TGTGCCAGTAGTGCCACTGGGACAGGGGGCTCCTACGAGCAGTACTTC. Full variable domain (remainder filled in from reference TRBV19 and TRBJ2-7): DGGITQSPKYLFRKEGQNVTLSCEQNLNHDAMYWYRQDPGQGLRLIYYSQIVNDFQKGDIAEGYSVSREKKESFPLTVTSAQKNPTAFYLCASSATGTGGSYEQYFGPGTRLTVT.

There are a few counts of this clone. The chain has TRBV2 and TRBJ2-7; 8 nucleotides match TRBD1. V gave up 5 bases and J gave up 6 bases; unmatched junction bases: 9. Germline V lookup: CDR1 SNHLY, CDR2 FYNNEI. This CDR3 is built from 14 residues. The CDR3 DNA follows: TGTGCCAGCAGTCTCGGACAGGGTTTCGGCGAGCAGTACTTC. It encodes CASSLGQGFGEQYF.

This clone is large within its sample. This sequence joins TRBV28 and TRBJ1-2; D gene unclear. Trimming cost V 4 bases and J 4 bases, with 13 bases left between them. Germline-derived CDR1 and CDR2 are MDHEN and SYDVKM. This CDR3 region has 14 residues. The chain's CDR3 is CASSWGGPTYGYTF. The CDR3 DNA reads TGTGCCAGCAGTTGGGGAGGGCCCACCTATGGCTACACCTTC.

The J gene is TRBJ1-5, the V gene TRBV14; 9 bases agree with TRBD1. J gave up 0 bases and V 4 bases, and 19 bases lay outside the gene matches. This CDR3 spans 21 amino acids. Per germline, CDR1 SGHDN and CDR2 FVKESK. CDR3 loop: CASSPQWRTGEEGYSNQPQHF. The CDR3, as DNA: TGTGCCAGCAGCCCCCAATGGAGGACAGGGGAAGAGGGATATAGCAATCAGCCCCAGCATTTT.

The J gene is TRBJ2-2, the V gene TRBV27, with 7 bases identical to TRBD2. With V trimmed by 3 bases and J by 9 bases, 4 bases remained unmatched. The CDR3 runs to 13 residues. Looked up from germline, CDR1 is MNHEY and CDR2 is SMNVEV (reference sequence). For the CDR3, the DNA is TGTGCCAGCAGTTTGTGGGGAGGGCGGGAGCTGTTTTTT. Its translation is CASSLWGGRELFF.

This clone was seen a few times. The chain uses TRBV5-5 and TRBJ2-2; D not resolved. V was clipped by 0 bases and J by 9 bases, with 3 bases between them. Germline assignment: CDR1 SGHKS and CDR2 YYEKEE (reference sequence). This CDR3 spans 11 amino acids. In nucleotides, the CDR3 is TGTGCCAGCAGCTTGGCCCGGGAGCTGTTTTTT. This translates into CASSLARELFF.

V gene TRBV28 combines with J gene TRBJ1-1, with 12 bases lining up with TRBD1. The CDR3 loop spans 15 amino acids. The ends lost 10 bases at V and 3 bases at J; junction bases unmatched: 9. CDR1 and CDR2 from the germline V gene are MDHEN and SYDVKM. The CDR3 sequence is CATGGTGGAYTEAFF. The CDR3, as DNA: TGTGCCACCGGGGGGACAGGGGGCGCGTACACTGAAGCTTTCTTT.

This clone is a singleton in its sample. V usage is TRBV28 and J usage is TRBJ1-2; 12 bases line up with TRBD1. Germline assignment: CDR1 MDHEN and CDR2 SYDVKM. With 2 bases clipped from V and 7 bases from J, the junction kept 5 bases outside the gene matches. The CDR3 totals 15 residues. CDR3 sequence (DNA): TGTGCCAGCAGTTTAGGGACAGGGGGCGCGGGTGGCTACACCTTC. Protein: CASSLGTGGAGGYTF.

The genes are TRBV6-1 and TRBJ1-2; the D gene is possibly TRBD1 (6 bases). V was shortened by 7 bases and J by 0 bases, with 15 bases between the two germline ends. Germline lookup yields CDR1 MNHNS and CDR2 SASEGT. This CDR3 is built from 15 residues. CDR3: CASTTKGDSNYGYTF. In DNA form, the CDR3 reads TGTGCCAGCACGACAAAGGGGGATTCTAACTATGGCTACACCTTC.

This chain links TRBV11-1 with TRBJ2-5, with D tentatively TRBD1 (6 bases). The V end was cut by 4 bases, the J end by 1 base, with 16 bases between. This CDR3 is 16 amino acids long. The germline gives CDR1 SGHAT, CDR2 FQDESV (reference sequence). The CDR3, as DNA: TGTGCCAGCAGCTCGACAGGAGTCCTGATCCAAGAGACCCAGTACTTC. This encodes CASSSTGVLIQETQYF.